This passage covers 26 T cell receptor beta chains from one sample sequenced in a study of cytomegalovirus exposure and HLA in healthy donors (dated by TCRdb to the late 2010s). Libraries came from the immunoSEQ multiplex PCR assay. For the multiplex PCR, a mixture combining 60 forward primers for TCR Vbeta segments and 13 reverse primers for TCR Jbeta segments was used. In its TCRdb copy, this immuneACCESS table keeps in-frame sequences only and misses some clones. Where compared with another copy, unresolved V genes explain less than half of these, and the others have no known cause. In all, the sample holds 90,000 to 140,000 clones, and roughly 15% of those were seen once. Roughly 0.8% of the sample comes from the top ten. The source material was PBMCs. The source of these receptors is a female donor in good health and CMV-seronegative.

V and J are TRBV6-6 and TRBJ1-5; the match to TRBD1 covers 9 bases. The CDR3 spans 15 residues. With 3 bases clipped from V and 5 bases from J, the junction kept 5 bases outside the gene matches. CDR1 is MNHNY and CDR2 is SVGAGI in the germline V gene (reference sequence). The CDR3 is CASSYGTGGDQPQHF. As DNA, the CDR3 is TGTGCCAGCAGTTATGGTACAGGGGGCGATCAGCCCCAGCATTTT.

This clone was recorded a few times. The chain is built from TRBV2 and TRBJ1-1, with unresolved D. The germline CDR1 and CDR2 sequences are SNHLY and FYNNEI. Trimming took off 5 bases at V and 4 bases at J, with 8 bases between the two ends. The CDR3 has 12 residues. The CDR3 bases are TGTGCCAGCAGTCGGGAGGCCACTGAAGCTTTCTTT. It translates to CASSREATEAFF.

V usage is TRBV29-1 and J usage is TRBJ1-1; a weak D match, TRBD1 (5 bases). The CDR3 length is 13 residues. Trimming removed 1 base at V and 0 bases at J, with 6 bases between. Germline loops: CDR1 SQVTM, CDR2 ANQGSEA. The CDR3 is CSVEGQLNTEAFF. The CDR3 nucleotides are TGCAGCGTTGAAGGACAGTTGAACACTGAAGCTTTCTTT.

This clone was recorded only once. This chain uses TRBV27 with TRBJ2-1; 9 bases align to TRBD2. Looked up from germline, CDR1 is MNHEY and CDR2 is SMNVEV (reference sequence). There are 15 residues in the CDR3. V shed 3 bases and J 7 bases; nucleotides not matched to a gene: 7. DNA for the CDR3: TGTGCCAGCAGTTTCGAGCGGGGGGAGCAGAATGAGCAGTTCTTC. As protein: CASSFERGEQNEQFF.

This clone appeared a few times. V gene TRBV20-1 combines with J gene TRBJ2-5; D ambiguous. CDR3 length equals 11 residues. Germline CDR1 and CDR2: DFQATT and SNEGSKA (reference sequence). V was pared by 6 bases and J by 5 bases, with 10 bases between. CDR3 sequence: CSANPQETQYF. The CDR3 nucleotides read TGCAGTGCCAACCCCCAGGAGACCCAGTACTTC.

Comments on this clone: The junction differs from germline at one of its ends, possibly a read error. This rearrangement joins TRBV7-7 to TRBJ2-2, with 7 bases fitting TRBD1. The germline gives CDR1 SSHAT, CDR2 FNYEAQ (reference sequence). CDR3 length equals 13 residues. CDR3 DNA: TGTGCTAGCAGCTCACAGGGGAACGGGGAGCTGTTTTTT. Amino acid sequence: CASSSQGNGELFF.

J is TRBJ1-4 and V is TRBV11-3; the D is unclear. The CDR3 contains 15 residues. Germline CDR1 is SGHNT and CDR2 is YENEEA. The germline V and J ends were trimmed by 6 bases and 8 bases, with 19 bases remaining between them. CDR3 in amino acids: CASSPSLSEPEKLFF. The CDR3 DNA is TGTGCCAGCAGTCCATCCCTGTCGGAGCCAGAAAAACTGTTTTTT. The full variable domain, in which reference TRBV11-3 and TRBJ1-4 provide the parts outside the CDR3, is EAGVVQSPRYKIIEKKQPVAFWCNPISGHNTLYWYLQNLGQGPELLIRYENEEAVDDSQLPKDRFSAERLKGVDSTLKIQPAELGDSAVYLCASSPSLSEPEKLFFGSGTQLSVL.

V gene TRBV7-2 combines with J gene TRBJ2-7; 8 bases line up with TRBD2. The germline V gene has CDR1 SGHTA and CDR2 FQGNSA. Trimming at V came to 0 bases and at J to 7 bases, leaving 14 bases not matched to a gene. CDR3 size: 17 residues. In DNA form, the CDR3 reads TGTGCCAGCAGCTTAGCCCCCAGCGGGGGCCCGCAAGGGGAGCAGTACTTC. The encoded protein is CASSLAPSGGPQGEQYF.

The chain has TRBV6-1 and TRBJ2-3; TRBD2 matches 8 bases. Trimming at V came to 1 base and at J to 5 bases, leaving 8 bases not matched to a gene. The germline V gene encodes CDR1 MNHNS and CDR2 SASEGT. This CDR3 has 16 amino acids. The CDR3, as DNA: TGTGCCAGCAGTGAAGAAGGGCGGGGGGCGATAGATACGCAGTATTTT. Its translation: CASSEEGRGAIDTQYF.

The chain links TRBV10-3 to TRBJ2-1; perhaps TRBD2 as D (5 bases). Germline V gene sequence: CDR1 ENHRY, CDR2 SYGVKD. The CDR3 is 15 residues long. Trimming removed 0 bases from V and 5 bases from J, with 11 bases in between. CDR3 sequence (DNA): TGTGCCATCAGTGAGTCGACTACAGCCCACAATGAGCAGTTCTTC. This sequence encodes CAISESTTAHNEQFF.

The V and J genes are TRBV4-1 and TRBJ2-7; TRBD2 aligns across 11 bases. The length of the CDR3 is 16 residues. Germline V CDR1 and CDR2: MGHRA, YSYEKL. The V segment lost 3 bases and the J segment 0 bases; nucleotides outside the gene matches: 4. Here the CDR3 DNA reads TGCGCCAGCAGCCACACTAGCGGGGGCCCCTCCTACGAGCAGTACTTC. Amino acids: CASSHTSGGPSYEQYF.

The gene calls are TRBV9 and TRBJ1-2; weak D call: TRBD1 (5 bases). The CDR3 totals 17 residues. V gave up 0 bases and J gave up 7 bases, with 22 bases separating them. Germline CDR1 reads SGDLS; CDR2 reads YYNGEE. The CDR3 region is CASSVAVGEAGPRGYTF. The CDR3, as DNA: TGTGCCAGCAGCGTAGCTGTTGGAGAGGCAGGGCCGCGTGGCTACACCTTC.

In this sample, this clone turned up a few times. This sequence joins TRBV19 and TRBJ2-2, with 14 positions matching TRBD2. V was clipped by 7 bases and J by 15 bases; unmatched bases: 10. The CDR3 spans 14 residues. CDR1 LNHDA and CDR2 SQIVND come from the germline V gene (reference sequence). Here the CDR3 reads CASTEGLAGVVVFF. The DNA for the CDR3 is TGTGCCAGTACCGAGGGACTAGCGGGAGTGGTGGTGTTTTTT. Full variable domain (rest looked up from reference TRBV19 and TRBJ2-2): DGGITQSPKYLFRKEGQNVTLSCEQNLNHDAMYWYRQDPGQGLRLIYYSQIVNDFQKGDIAEGYSVSREKKESFPLTVTSAQKNPTAFYLCASTEGLAGVVVFFGEGSRLTVL.

This clone showed up just a few times. The junction differs from germline at one of its ends, possibly a read error. The chain couples TRBV7-3 to TRBJ2-1, with 7 bases fitting TRBD1. Germline assignment: CDR1 SGHTA and CDR2 FQGTGA. The CDR3 length is 15 residues. This CDR3 reads CASSLNRGSHNEQFF. In nucleotides, the CDR3 is TGTGCCAGCAGCCTGAACAGGGGCTCCCACAATGAGCAGTTCTTC.

This sequence joins TRBV7-8 and TRBJ2-2, with D unclear. This CDR3 region has 16 residues. Germline V gene lookup returns CDR1 SGHVS and CDR2 FQNEAQ. The V gene lost 1 base and the J gene lost 3 bases, with 12 bases spanning the gap. The CDR3 here is CASSLGFSQYTGELFF. CDR3 DNA: TGTGCCAGCAGCTTAGGGTTTAGCCAATACACCGGGGAGCTGTTTTTT.

This clone was observed a handful of times. The V gene is TRBV28, the J gene TRBJ1-2, with D possibly TRBD1 on 5 matching bases. Germline V CDR1 and CDR2: MDHEN, SYDVKM. The CDR3 sequence is 12 residues long. The V end lost 6 bases, the J end lost 5 bases, and 10 bases lay between the germline ends. CDR3 coding DNA: TGTGCCAGCAGGCTCCCAGGGTATGGCTACACCTTC. Translation gives CASRLPGYGYTF.

The V call is TRBV29-1, the J call TRBJ2-3; TRBD1 matches at 7 bases. Germline-derived CDR1 and CDR2 are SQVTM and ANQGSEA. The CDR3 consists of 12 residues. Germline trimming cut 4 bases from V and 5 bases from J; bases unmatched to any gene: 3. As DNA, the CDR3 is TGCAGCGTTGGGCAGGGGGAAGATACGCAGTATTTT. Amino acids: CSVGQGEDTQYF.

V usage is TRBV5-6 and J usage is TRBJ1-4, with 7 positions matching TRBD1. The length of the CDR3 is 15 residues. The V gene end was trimmed by 5 bases and the J gene end by 6 bases; junction bases not matched to a gene: 10. CDR1 is SGHDT and CDR2 is YYEEEE in the germline V gene. The chain's CDR3 is CASRLWTGSDEKLFF. The CDR3 DNA is TGTGCCAGCAGGCTATGGACAGGCTCGGATGAAAAACTGTTTTTT.

This chain connects TRBV7-9 to TRBJ1-5; D is unclear. Germline V gives CDR1 SEHNR, CDR2 FQNEAQ (reference sequence). CDR3 length: 12 residues. The germline V and J ends were trimmed by 5 bases and 5 bases, with 7 bases remaining between them. The chain's CDR3 is CASSLQDQPQHF. In DNA form, the CDR3 reads TGTGCCAGCAGCCTCCAGGATCAGCCCCAGCATTTT.

The sample holds a few counts of this clone. The V and J genes are TRBV5-1 and TRBJ2-3; D perhaps matches TRBD1 (5 bases). The germline V and J ends were trimmed by 0 bases and 0 bases, with 17 bases remaining between them. From germline, CDR1 is SGHRS and CDR2 YFSETQ. The CDR3 sequence is 18 residues long. CDR3: CASSLGLVSRGSTDTQYF. DNA of the CDR3: TGCGCCAGCAGCTTGGGCTTAGTGAGTAGGGGTAGCACAGATACGCAGTATTTT.

This clone was recorded a few times. The rearrangement uses TRBV10-2 and TRBJ1-2, with 7 bases matching TRBD1. V gave up 0 bases and J gave up 8 bases; unmatched junction bases: 6. This CDR3 is built from 14 residues. Germline CDR1 and CDR2: WSHSY and SAAADI. CDR3 sequence reads: CASSESSTGYGYTF. The CDR3 nucleotides read TGCGCCAGCAGTGAGTCCTCGACAGGGTACGGCTACACCTTC.

The chain combines TRBV5-1 with TRBJ1-2, with D uncertain. Trimming pared 2 bases from V and 6 bases from J, leaving 11 bases between. This CDR3 contains 13 residues. Germline lookup yields CDR1 SGHRS and CDR2 YFSETQ. CDR3 sequence reads: CASSLDLQDGYTF. DNA for the CDR3: TGCGCCAGCAGCTTAGATCTCCAGGATGGCTACACCTTC.

This clone was counted between two and nine times. The rearrangement uses TRBV25-1 and TRBJ1-5, with TRBD1 as a possible D gene (5 bases). Germline CDR1 is MGHDK and CDR2 is SYGVNS. V dropped 4 bases and J dropped 4 bases, with 8 bases sitting between them. The CDR3 runs to 13 residues. In DNA form, the CDR3 reads TGTGCCAGCAGTGTCGGGGGAAATCAGCCCCAGCATTTT. This translates into CASSVGGNQPQHF.

This chain links TRBV5-1 with TRBJ1-1; 8 nucleotides agree with TRBD1. Germline V CDR1 and CDR2: SGHRS, YFSETQ. CDR3 size: 16 residues. Losses at the gene ends were 1 base for V and 1 base for J; bases not matched to a gene: 6. The CDR3 bases are TGCGCCAGCAGCTTGTTTGCAGGGGGCACGAACACTGAAGCTTTCTTT. Its protein is CASSLFAGGTNTEAFF.

This clone was observed a few times. This sequence joins TRBV5-6 and TRBJ2-1, with 9 bases aligning to TRBD2. The ends lost 3 bases at V and 2 bases at J; junction bases unmatched: 9. This CDR3 region has 17 residues. Germline V gene lookup returns CDR1 SGHDT and CDR2 YYEEEE. CDR3 loop: CASSWGPGLAAYNEQFF. The DNA for the CDR3 is TGTGCCAGCAGCTGGGGGCCGGGACTAGCTGCCTACAATGAGCAGTTCTTC.

The V and J genes are TRBV6-5 and TRBJ2-7, with TRBD2 identical over 12 bases. In germline, CDR1 is MNHEY, CDR2 SVGAGI. The CDR3 runs 13 residues. Trimming removed 8 bases from V and 8 bases from J; junction bases left unmatched: 7. CDR3 DNA sequence: TGTGCCAGCTCGACTAGCGGGAGACTAAAGCAGTACTTC. Protein sequence: CASSTSGRLKQYF.